This TCR beta chain comes out of a study of blood T cells in healthy people across ages (dated by TCRdb to the mid-2010s). About the investigation overall: In model experiments, roughly one uniquely barcoded TCR beta cDNA molecule per two T cells was captured by template switching. To track age-related changes in TCR beta repertoire diversity, the study relied on deep sequencing normalized with unique cDNA molecular identifiers. Donors were grouped into four age groups: young (average approximately 15 years), middle-aged (about 38), aged (around 62) and long-lived (less than 85). To avoid experimental bias, donors of different ages were randomly spread across the sequencing lanes. Two additional independent replicas of 1 million unique cDNA reads from the same blood draw were analyzed for two donors (one aged 18 to 29 and one aged 80 or older).

The donors were around 39 Caucasian individuals from Russia, aged about 6 to 95 years, who were systemically healthy. Each donor gave ten milliliters of peripheral blood, drawn into EDTA-treated Vacutainer tubes. Ficoll-Paque density-gradient centrifugation was used to isolate PBMCs, with at least 6.5 million per sample. Total RNA was extracted from PBMCs with Trizol reagent, with at least 5.5 micrograms obtained per sample. Naive CD45RAhigh/CD27high T cell percentages were measured by flow cytometry on a PBMC aliquot from every donor. The research as a whole found: A strong correlation was found between observed TCR beta diversity and the percentage of naive T cells measured by flow cytometry. Bulk unsorted PBMC profiling prevented conclusive comparison of naive and antigen-experienced compartments. Compared with the aged group, the long-lived group had more naive CD4+ T cells, fewer expanded clones and increased TCR diversity, suggesting age selection. Donor CMV infection status was unknown, potentially confounding age-related changes in expanded clonotypes. Estimates of total diversity based on one million sequenced T cells were regarded as lower bounds and as underestimates. As age increased, observed TCR beta diversity per million T cells dropped in a roughly linear way, and a significant reduction was already evident by age about 40.

Libraries were built with 5' RACE. A second PCR of about 7 to 12 cycles was run with a J-beta primer mix and a sample-barcoded 5' primer. Each TCR beta cDNA molecule received a unique molecular identifier from a template-switch 5' adaptor carrying 12 random nucleotides. At least 2.5 million CDR3-containing paired-end reads were obtained from each sample. All of the RNA was converted into first-strand cDNA using the Mint cDNA synthesis kit, with a TRBC-specific oligonucleotide serving as the primer. After uracil-DNA glycosylase treatment, a first 18-cycle PCR used universal primers M1SS and BC2_uni_R on all cDNA. On the authors' methods: For normalization, 1 million high-quality reads were randomly selected from each sample, with every read carrying a distinct molecular identifier. Reads sharing molecular identifiers were discarded rather than binned into consensus sequences. MiTCR, with a Q25 quality threshold and the strictest error-elimination algorithm, was used for CDR3 identification, clonotype clustering and error correction. A nonparametric unseen species model with Euler transformation was used to estimate lower-bound total TCR beta diversity. TCRdb trimmed public reads at Q25 via fastp, called clones via MiXCR and kept in-frame beta chains. Identical CDR3 protein sequences are pooled into one entry, listed with their most common genes and DNA. It is TCRdb's table, rather than the study itself, that gives the V and J calls and clone size. This sample has some 1.8 million distinct CDR3 sequences in its table, and around 40% of those were observed once. The top ten clones comprise 20% to 25% of the sample.

There are 15 amino acids in the CDR3, from cysteine to phenylalanine inclusive. Of the read, only the CDR3 DNA is kept; its 45 bases are in frame from base 1. Reading the germline V gene (reference sequence) gives CDR1 SEHNR and CDR2 FQNEAQ. V is cut by 1 base and J by 4 bases, and the space between the germline ends is 13 bases. As regards this clonotype: There is no known antigen for this receptor. Per-base qualities were not stored, and no clone one base away is much larger.

Recombination joined TRBV7-9 with TRBJ1-1; a tentative D match to TRBD1 spans 5 bases. Specimen: blood. This sequence was found in a human donor in good health. The CDR3 region reads CASSLEAGSITEAFF. The DNA reads as follows: TGTGCCAGCAGCTTAGAGGCAGGGAGTATCACTGAAGCTTTCTTT.